What follows describes a single TCR beta chain. The antigen it binds to is not known. No quality values exist for individual bases; no much larger clone is one base distant. Inclusive of the bounding cysteine and phenylalanine, the CDR3 is 15 residues long. Just CDR3 DNA is preserved here, 45 bases in frame from base 1. Via the germline V gene, CDR1 is SNHLY and CDR2 FYNNEI. V is shortened by 2 bases, J by 11 bases, and the region joining them spans 19 bases. The sample originates from a study of blood T cell repertoires in COVID-19 (dated by TCRdb to about 2020). With respect to the entire study: The collaborator samples originated in the United States, Italy and Spain and spanned the acute and convalescent phases of COVID-19. Sample metadata almost always included a de-identified subject ID, COVID-19 status, age in years and sex. The prospective study material was composed of cDNA or gDNA derived from T cells, B-cell-depleted T cells, or PBMCs. The repertoires were released in a freely available public database intended as a resource for research on the immune response to SARS-CoV-2. HLA class I and class II types, where available, came from metadata supplied by the sample provider rather than from assay-based typing. Samples were obtained from the ongoing ImmuneRACE study (first 160 participants) and from about 1,300 subjects provided by 6 global collaborators. Subjects who had been exposed to COVID-19, were actively infected with it, or had recovered from it provided the deeply sampled blood TCRbeta repertoires that made up the dataset.

TCRbeta CDR3 regions were amplified from genomic DNA using the immunoSEQ Assay, a bias-controlled multiplex PCR. In the paper's pipeline: The number of nucleated cells in each sample was estimated by amplification of reference gene primers within the assay. To quantify the absolute abundance of each unique TCRbeta CDR3 rearrangement, sequence reads were collapsed and filtered. For each sample, productive Simpson clonality was calculated as the square root of Simpson's diversity index across productive rearrangements. Sourced from immuneACCESS, this table was stored by TCRdb with only in-frame sequences that have V and J called. A share of the clones is absent; for the studies checked, an unresolved V gene accounts for under half, and the remainder has no known explanation. From that table come the V and J calls and clone size; the DNA was used to work out D and trimming. The sample table lists approximately 310,000 clones, around 86% of them with a count of one. Jointly, the top ten make up 1% of the sample.

Whole blood was collected in K2EDTA tubes by collaborating institutions according to the institutions' own protocols. For TCRbeta analysis, collaborators shipped samples in one of three forms: frozen whole blood, isolated PBMCs, or DNA extracted from either of those sample types. General conclusions and limits of the study: How much clinical and demographic metadata was included differed by source and by participant, and the metadata was provided uncurated.

The rearrangement combines TRBV2 with TRBJ1-5; perhaps TRBD1 is the D gene, with 5 bases matching. The sequenced material came from peripheral blood. The clonotype originates from a man aged 50-60 years with active or convalescent COVID-19. The CDR3: CASSERGPRPGAQHF. DNA sequence: TGTGCCAGCAGTGAAAGGGGACCCCGTCCGGGGGCCCAGCATTTT.